This record looks at one T cell receptor beta chain sequence and its context. As yet, its antigen is unknown. Original handling: With immunoSEQ giving junction-only sequences and no quality scores, filtering differed. Measured with immunoSEQ multiplex PCR; TCRdb has only the in-frame clones, and not every one. D and trimming come from the DNA, and the V and J calls and clone size come from that table. The sample lists 2 million to 2.5 million clones, 90% to 95% seen once, with more than 0.1% in the top ten. This entry comes from a study of shared clonotypes between healthy human individuals. Study observations and caveats: Read depth was anticipated to influence clonotype sharing among donors. Depth was large, yet rarefaction showed that sorted-subset sequencing was incomplete.

The receptor was derived from a man between 18 and 35 years old in good health. Sequencing used naive CD4+ T cells sorted from blood. Subset indicated: CD45RA+ positively selected.

The CDR3 DNA is TGTGCCAGCAGCTTGGGCTTGGACAGGACCCTCTACAATGAGCAGTTCTTC. It codes for CASSLGLDRTLYNEQFF. V is TRBV5-6 and J is TRBJ2-1; 7 bases agree with TRBD1. Per the germline V gene, CDR1 is SGHDT and CDR2 is YYEEEE. The CDR3 runs to 17 residues. V lost 0 bases to trimming and J lost 3 bases; unmatched junction nucleotides: 9. Filled out from reference TRBV5-6 and TRBJ2-1, the complete variable domain reads DAGVTQSPTHLIKTRGQQVTLRCSPKSGHDTVSWYQQALGQGPQFIFQYYEEEERQRGNFPDRFSGHQFPNYSSELNVNALLLGDSALYLCASSLGLDRTLYNEQFFGPGTRLTVL.